The 16 T cell receptor beta chains below all came from one sample that was sequenced in a study of cytomegalovirus exposure and HLA in healthy donors. The study ran its PCR with 60 Vbeta and 13 Jbeta primers. Only in-frame clones appear in the TCRdb table, and some are missing; sequencing was by immunoSEQ multiplex PCR. The sample data list about 39,000 clones. Specimen: PBMCs. These receptor sequences come from a woman in her 30s in good health and CMV-seropositive.

V gene TRBV5-4 combines with J gene TRBJ2-1, with D possibly being TRBD1 (6 bases). Germline V gene lookup returns CDR1 SGHNT and CDR2 YYREEE (reference sequence). This CDR3 is 16 amino acids long. The V gene lost 4 bases and the J gene lost 0 bases, with 14 bases spanning the gap. CDR3 protein: CASSLGHLSSYNEQFF. The CDR3 DNA follows: TGTGCCAGCAGCCTGGGACACCTGAGCTCCTACAATGAGCAGTTCTTC.

This chain uses TRBV29-1 with TRBJ1-2; D is unclear. Looked up from germline, CDR1 is SQVTM and CDR2 is ANQGSEA. The CDR3 length is 12 residues. Trimming pared 6 bases from V and 8 bases from J, leaving 16 bases between. CDR3 DNA: TGCAGCGTCCGGGCACAGAGGGAGGGCTACACCTTC. Protein: CSVRAQREGYTF.

J is TRBJ2-3 and V is TRBV7-8; 7 positions match TRBD2. The trim removed 1 base at V and 1 base at J, leaving 8 bases unmatched. The CDR3 has 17 residues. The germline CDR1 and CDR2 sequences are SGHVS and FQNEAQ. In DNA, the CDR3 is TGTGCCAGCAGCTTAGAACCTAGCGGAATAGGCACAGATACGCAGTATTTT. Amino acids: CASSLEPSGIGTDTQYF.

The V gene is TRBV7-9, the J gene TRBJ2-5, with 12 bases identical to TRBD1. CDR3 size: 16 residues. The ends lost 4 bases at V and 5 bases at J; junction bases unmatched: 8. In germline, CDR1 is SEHNR, CDR2 FQNEAQ (reference sequence). This chain's CDR3 is CASSWDRGRGGETQYF. The CDR3 DNA follows: TGTGCCAGCAGCTGGGACAGGGGGCGCGGCGGGGAGACCCAGTACTTC.

CDR3 residues: CAWRAHQGSSYEQYF. As DNA, the CDR3 is TGTGCCTGGAGGGCACACCAGGGTTCTTCCTACGAGCAGTACTTC. This chain connects TRBV30 to TRBJ2-7; D possibly corresponds to TRBD1 (5 bases). Between the trimmed V and J ends, which lost 3 bases and 1 base, there was a span of 16 bases. Germline CDR1 is GTSNPN and CDR2 is SVGIG (reference sequence). The CDR3 is made up of 15 amino acids.

This chain connects TRBV5-8 to TRBJ2-6; no firm D call. CDR3 length equals 17 residues. Deletions cut 4 bases from V and 0 bases from J, with 14 bases between. Germline assignment: CDR1 SGHTS and CDR2 YDEGEE. In nucleotides, the CDR3 is TGTGCCAGCAGCCCACCTATGGGCTCCTCTGGGGCCAACGTCCTGACTTTC. Amino acids: CASSPPMGSSGANVLTF.

The chain has TRBV5-1 and TRBJ1-2; D not certain. Germline V gene lookup returns CDR1 SGHRS and CDR2 YFSETQ. There are 13 residues in the CDR3. Trimming removed 4 bases from V and 5 bases from J, with 12 bases in between. CDR3 loop: CASSGTESYGYTF. The CDR3 bases are TGCGCCAGCAGCGGAACAGAATCGTATGGCTACACCTTC. Full variable domain (outside the CDR3, taken from reference TRBV5-1 and TRBJ1-2): KAGVTQTPRYLIKTRGQQVTLSCSPISGHRSVSWYQQTPGQGLQFLFEYFSETQRNKGNFPGRFSGRQFSNSRSEMNVSTLELGDSALYLCASSGTESYGYTFGSGTRLTVV.

The rearrangement links TRBV6-6 to TRBJ1-5, with TRBD1 identical over 7 bases. V gave up 2 bases and J gave up 4 bases; unmatched junction bases: 5. This CDR3 has 15 amino acids. CDR1 and CDR2 from the germline V gene are MNHNY and SVGAGI (reference sequence). The CDR3 spells CASSYDRASNQPQHF. In nucleotides, the CDR3 is TGTGCCAGCAGTTACGACAGGGCATCGAATCAGCCCCAGCATTTT.

J is TRBJ1-2 and V is TRBV6-5; 8 bases map to TRBD1. The V gene end was trimmed by 5 bases and the J gene end by 3 bases; junction bases not matched to a gene: 2. Germline CDR1 is MNHEY and CDR2 is SVGAGI. This CDR3 contains 13 residues. The CDR3 DNA reads as TGTGCCAGCAGTCAGGACAGGGACTATGGCTACACCTTC. Amino acids: CASSQDRDYGYTF.

The gene calls are TRBV5-1 and TRBJ2-5, with TRBD1 as a possible D gene (6 bases). Germline V gene data show CDR1 as SGHRS and CDR2 as YFSETQ. V shed 3 bases and J shed 1 base, with 10 bases lying between them. This CDR3 has 14 residues. The CDR3 reads CASSSQGLQETQYF. DNA of the CDR3: TGCGCCAGCAGCTCACAGGGTCTCCAAGAGACCCAGTACTTC.

The chain employs TRBV4-1 and TRBJ2-7; 7 bases line up with TRBD1. The CDR3 length is 13 residues. V lost 5 bases, J lost 5 bases, and 6 bases stayed unmatched. CDR1 is MGHRA, CDR2 YSYEKL, per germline. CDR3 nucleotides: TGCGCCAGCAGCGTCGACAGGGCCGACGAGCAGTACTTC. This encodes CASSVDRADEQYF.

This sequence joins TRBV5-1 and TRBJ1-1; tentatively, D is TRBD1 (5 bases). Trimming removed 0 bases at V and 5 bases at J, with 11 bases between. The CDR3 loop spans 14 amino acids. The germline V gene encodes CDR1 SGHRS and CDR2 YFSETQ. The CDR3: CASSLAAGQTEAFF. CDR3 bases: TGCGCCAGCAGCTTGGCGGCAGGGCAAACTGAAGCTTTCTTT.

CDR3 coding DNA: TGTGCCTCGGCCGGGACAGAAGATCAGCCCCAGCATTTT. This gives the protein CASAGTEDQPQHF. The chain has TRBV10-3 and TRBJ1-5, with 7 bases that match TRBD1. After removal of 11 bases from V and 5 bases from J, the junction contained 9 bases not matched to a gene. Germline-derived CDR1 and CDR2 are ENHRY and SYGVKD. The CDR3 has 13 residues.

This chain links TRBV10-3 with TRBJ1-2; tentatively, D is TRBD1 (6 bases). Germline CDR1 and CDR2: ENHRY and SYGVKD. The CDR3 sequence is 16 residues long. V gave up 5 bases and J gave up 3 bases, with 19 bases separating them. In DNA form, the CDR3 reads TGTGCCATCAGTAGCTCTCCCGACAGGTCCTACTATGGCTACACCTTC. Protein product: CAISSSPDRSYYGYTF.

The chain couples TRBV15 to TRBJ1-1; no firm D call. V was clipped by 0 bases and J by 0 bases, with 2 bases between them. This CDR3 spans 13 amino acids. CDR1 and CDR2 (germline): LNHNV, YYDKDF (reference sequence). DNA of the CDR3: TGTGCCACCAGCAGAGACTTGAACACTGAAGCTTTCTTT. Translated, it gives CATSRDLNTEAFF.

J is TRBJ1-1 and V is TRBV7-9; perhaps TRBD1 as D (6 bases). V lost 7 bases to trimming and J lost 4 bases, with 16 bases between them. There are 14 residues in the CDR3. Germline CDR1 and CDR2: SEHNR and FQNEAQ (reference sequence). CDR3 in DNA: TGTGCCAGCACCCAACAGGGTATACGCACTGAAGCTTTCTTT. As protein: CASTQQGIRTEAFF.